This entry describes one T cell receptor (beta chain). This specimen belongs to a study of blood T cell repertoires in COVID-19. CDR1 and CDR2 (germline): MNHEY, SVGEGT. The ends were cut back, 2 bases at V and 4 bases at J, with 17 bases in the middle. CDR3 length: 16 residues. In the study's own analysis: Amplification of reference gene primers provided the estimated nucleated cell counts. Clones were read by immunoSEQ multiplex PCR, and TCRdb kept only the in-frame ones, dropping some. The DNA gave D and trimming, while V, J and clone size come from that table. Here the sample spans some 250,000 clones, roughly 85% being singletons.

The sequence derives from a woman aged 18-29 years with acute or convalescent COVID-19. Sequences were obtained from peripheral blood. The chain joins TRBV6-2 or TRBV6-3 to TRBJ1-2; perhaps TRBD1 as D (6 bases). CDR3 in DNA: TGTGCCAGCAGTTACGCCGGCGCAGGGGCCCCCTATGGCTACACCTTC. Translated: CASSYAGAGAPYGYTF.